This TCR beta chain was captured in a study of siplizumab effects on memory and regulatory T cells. Study-level points and caveats: Whether proliferating Tregs in siplizumab cultures suppress was not functionally confirmed. The average Treg-derived proportion among mappable alloreactive CD4+ clones was about 70% with siplizumab versus 26.9% in controls.

Method: immunoSEQ multiplex PCR; TCRdb's copy keeps in-frame clones and lacks some. The sample holds roughly 26,000 clones, around 84% seen once. This clone was detected a few times. Antigen unknown. Input material: memory CD4+ T cells sorted from blood. The sequence came from a human donor in good health.

The chain's CDR3 is CASSLAGTDYNEQFF. The CDR3 DNA is TGTGCCAGCAGCTTAGCTGGGACAGACTACAATGAGCAGTTCTTC. V gene TRBV7-6 combines with J gene TRBJ2-1; 7 bases fit TRBD1. Germline V gene data show CDR1 as SGHVS and CDR2 as FNYEAQ. This CDR3 contains 15 residues. Trimming took 0 bases from V and 3 from J; bases not matched to a gene: 2.